Sequencing of this T cell receptor (beta chain) was carried out in a study of T cell repertoires in ileal Crohn's disease. Study-wide background: Operated complications were stricturing disease (approximately 61%) and penetrating disease (approximately 39%). Postoperative therapy was given to about half: 11 thiopurines, about 20 anti-TNF agents. Whole-study results and caveats: Every patient over 26.8% clonality showed endoscopic recurrence. Compared with non-smokers, active smokers at surgery showed more clonal expansions.

Assay: immunoSEQ multiplex PCR; the TCRdb copy retains only in-frame clones and omits some. The sample has more than 25,000 clones, around four fifths seen once. Germline CDR1 reads SGHAT; CDR2 reads FQDESV (reference sequence). Trimming took off 1 base at V and 14 bases at J, with 10 bases between the two ends. This CDR3 comprises 11 residues. A note on this clone: No antigen is known for it.

V and J are TRBV11-1 and TRBJ2-3; D gene unclear. The clonotype comes from an adult with Crohn's disease. Sample: ileal tissue. Here the CDR3 reads CASSLGSERYF. As DNA, the CDR3 is TGTGCCAGCAGCTTAGGATCTGAGCGGTATTTT. Complete variable domain (other parts from reference TRBV11-1 and TRBJ2-3): EAEVAQSPRYKITEKSQAVAFWCDPISGHATLYWYRQILGQGPELLVQFQDESVVDDSQLPKDRFSAERLKGVDSTLKIQPAELGDSAMYLCASSLGSERYFGPGTRLTVL.